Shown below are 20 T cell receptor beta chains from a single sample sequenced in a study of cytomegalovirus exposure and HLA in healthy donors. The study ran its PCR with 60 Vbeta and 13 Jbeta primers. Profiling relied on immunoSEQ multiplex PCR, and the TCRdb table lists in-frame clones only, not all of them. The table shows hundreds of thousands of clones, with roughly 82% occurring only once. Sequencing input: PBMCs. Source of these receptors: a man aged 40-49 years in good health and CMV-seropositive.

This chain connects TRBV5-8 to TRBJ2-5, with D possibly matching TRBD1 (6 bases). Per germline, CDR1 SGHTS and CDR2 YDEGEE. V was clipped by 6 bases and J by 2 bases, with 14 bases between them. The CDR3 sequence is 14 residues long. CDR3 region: CASTLDDRQETQYF. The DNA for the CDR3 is TGTGCCAGCACCCTTGACGACAGGCAAGAGACCCAGTACTTC.

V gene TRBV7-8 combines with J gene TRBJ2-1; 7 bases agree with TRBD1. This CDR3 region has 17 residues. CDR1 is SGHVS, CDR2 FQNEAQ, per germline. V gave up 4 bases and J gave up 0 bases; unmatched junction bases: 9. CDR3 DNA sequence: TGTGCCAGCAGCTCAATCCCGACAGGGCTCTCCTACAATGAGCAGTTCTTC. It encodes CASSSIPTGLSYNEQFF.

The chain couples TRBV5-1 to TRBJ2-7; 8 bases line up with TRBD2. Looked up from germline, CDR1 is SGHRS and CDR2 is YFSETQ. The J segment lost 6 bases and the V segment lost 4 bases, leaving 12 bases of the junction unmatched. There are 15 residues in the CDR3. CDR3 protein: CASSPYLGGESEQYV. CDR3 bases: TGCGCCAGCAGCCCTTATCTCGGGGGGGAATCCGAGCAGTACGTC.

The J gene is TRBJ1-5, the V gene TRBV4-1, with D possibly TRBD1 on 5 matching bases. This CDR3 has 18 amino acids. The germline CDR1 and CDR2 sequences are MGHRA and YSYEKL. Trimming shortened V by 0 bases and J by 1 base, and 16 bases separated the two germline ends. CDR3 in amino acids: CASSQEWGGMRSNQPQHF. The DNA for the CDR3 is TGCGCCAGCAGCCAAGAATGGGGGGGTATGAGAAGCAATCAGCCCCAGCATTTT.

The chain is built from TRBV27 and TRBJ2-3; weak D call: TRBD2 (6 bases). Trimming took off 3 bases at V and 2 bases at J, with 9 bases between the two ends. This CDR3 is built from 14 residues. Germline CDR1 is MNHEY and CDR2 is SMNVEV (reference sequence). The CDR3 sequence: CASSFGSLTDTQYF. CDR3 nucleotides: TGTGCCAGCAGTTTCGGGAGCCTCACAGATACGCAGTATTTT.

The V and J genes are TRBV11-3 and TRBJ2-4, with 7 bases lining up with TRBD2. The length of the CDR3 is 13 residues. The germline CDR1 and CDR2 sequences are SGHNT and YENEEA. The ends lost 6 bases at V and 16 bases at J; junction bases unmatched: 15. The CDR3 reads CASRLSGTPLLYF. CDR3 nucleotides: TGTGCCAGCAGATTGAGCGGGACGCCTCTATTATACTTC.

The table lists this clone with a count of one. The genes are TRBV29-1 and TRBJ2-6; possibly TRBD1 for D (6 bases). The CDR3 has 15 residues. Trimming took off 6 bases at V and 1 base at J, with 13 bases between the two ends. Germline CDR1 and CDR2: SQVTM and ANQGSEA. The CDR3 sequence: CSVLAGESGANVLTF. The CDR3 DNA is TGCAGCGTGCTCGCAGGGGAATCTGGGGCCAACGTCCTGACTTTC.

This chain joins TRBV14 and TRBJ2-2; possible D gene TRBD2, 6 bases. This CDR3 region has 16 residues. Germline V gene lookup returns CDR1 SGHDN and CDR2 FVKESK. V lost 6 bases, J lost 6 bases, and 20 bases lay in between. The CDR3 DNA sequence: TGTGCCAGCAGTCAATCCCGGGCTAGCGTCTCCGGGGAGCTGTTTTTT. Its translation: CASSQSRASVSGELFF.

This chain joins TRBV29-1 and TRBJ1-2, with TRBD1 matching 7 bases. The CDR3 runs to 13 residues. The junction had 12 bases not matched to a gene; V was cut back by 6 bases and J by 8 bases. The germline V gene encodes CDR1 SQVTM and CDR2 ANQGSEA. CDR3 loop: CSVWGTASGGYTF. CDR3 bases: TGCAGCGTCTGGGGGACAGCCTCGGGGGGCTACACCTTC.

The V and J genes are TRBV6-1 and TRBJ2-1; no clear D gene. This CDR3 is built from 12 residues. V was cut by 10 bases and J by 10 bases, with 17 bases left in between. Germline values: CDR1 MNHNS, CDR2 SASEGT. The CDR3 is CAIIESPYEQFF. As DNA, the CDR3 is TGTGCCATCATAGAAAGCCCCTACGAGCAGTTCTTC.

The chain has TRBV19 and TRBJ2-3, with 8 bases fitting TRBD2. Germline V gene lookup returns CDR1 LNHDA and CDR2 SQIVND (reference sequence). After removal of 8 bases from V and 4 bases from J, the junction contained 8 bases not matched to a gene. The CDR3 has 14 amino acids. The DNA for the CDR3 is TGTGCCAGTTCCGGGGCGGGAGGTTCAGATACGCAGTATTTT. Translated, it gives CASSGAGGSDTQYF.

The CDR3 DNA reads as TGTGCCAGCAGCTTGGTCACGGGGGACGGGGAGCTGTTTTTT. Amino acid sequence: CASSLVTGDGELFF. The chain carries TRBV5-6 and TRBJ2-2; the D gene is possibly TRBD2 (6 bases). CDR3 length equals 14 residues. V lost 0 bases to trimming and J lost 7 bases, with 10 bases between them. Germline CDR1 is SGHDT and CDR2 is YYEEEE.

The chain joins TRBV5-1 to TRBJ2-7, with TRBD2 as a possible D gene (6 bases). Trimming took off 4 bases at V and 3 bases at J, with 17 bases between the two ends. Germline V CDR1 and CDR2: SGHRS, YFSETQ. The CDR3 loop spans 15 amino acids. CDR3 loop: CASSVGGASHYEQYF. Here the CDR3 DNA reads TGCGCCAGCAGCGTTGGCGGGGCCTCCCACTACGAGCAGTACTTC.

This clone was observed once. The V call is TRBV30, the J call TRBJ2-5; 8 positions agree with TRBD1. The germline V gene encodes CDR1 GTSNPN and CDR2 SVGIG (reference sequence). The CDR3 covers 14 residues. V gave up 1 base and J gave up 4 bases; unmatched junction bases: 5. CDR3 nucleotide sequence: TGTGCCTGGAGTGGAAGGACAGGGAGAGAGACCCAGTACTTC. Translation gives CAWSGRTGRETQYF.

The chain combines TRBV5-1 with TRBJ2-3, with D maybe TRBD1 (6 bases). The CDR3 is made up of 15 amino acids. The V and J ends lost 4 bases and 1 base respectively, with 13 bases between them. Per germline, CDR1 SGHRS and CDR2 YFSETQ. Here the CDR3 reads CASSALQGGTDTQYF. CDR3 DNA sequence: TGCGCCAGCAGCGCGTTACAGGGAGGCACAGATACGCAGTATTTT.

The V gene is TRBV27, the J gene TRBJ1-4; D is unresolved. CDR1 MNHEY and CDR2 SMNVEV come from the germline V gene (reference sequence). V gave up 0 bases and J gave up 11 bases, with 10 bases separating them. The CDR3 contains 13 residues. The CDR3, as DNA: TGTGCCAGCAGTTTATCGGCAGGCCCTAAACTGTTTTTT. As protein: CASSLSAGPKLFF.

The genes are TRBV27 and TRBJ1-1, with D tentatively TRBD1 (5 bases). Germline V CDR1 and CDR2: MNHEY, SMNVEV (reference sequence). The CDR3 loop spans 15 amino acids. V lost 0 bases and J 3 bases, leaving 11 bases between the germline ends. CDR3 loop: CASSLSSGFHTEAFF. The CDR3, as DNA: TGTGCCAGCAGTTTATCTTCAGGGTTTCACACTGAAGCTTTCTTT.

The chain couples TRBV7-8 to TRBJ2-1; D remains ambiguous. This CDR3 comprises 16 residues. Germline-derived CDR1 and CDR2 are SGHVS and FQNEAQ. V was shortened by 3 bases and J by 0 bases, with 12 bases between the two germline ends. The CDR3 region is CASSLPTPSSYNEQFF. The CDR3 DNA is TGTGCCAGCAGCTTGCCCACCCCGAGCTCCTACAATGAGCAGTTCTTC.

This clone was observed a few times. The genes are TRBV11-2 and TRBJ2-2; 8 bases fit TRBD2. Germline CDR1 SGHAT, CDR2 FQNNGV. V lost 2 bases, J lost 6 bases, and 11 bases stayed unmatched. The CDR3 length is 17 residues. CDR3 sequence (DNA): TGTGCCAGCAGCTTAATGGGTCGACTAGCGTCCCCCGGGGAGCTGTTTTTT. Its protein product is CASSLMGRLASPGELFF.

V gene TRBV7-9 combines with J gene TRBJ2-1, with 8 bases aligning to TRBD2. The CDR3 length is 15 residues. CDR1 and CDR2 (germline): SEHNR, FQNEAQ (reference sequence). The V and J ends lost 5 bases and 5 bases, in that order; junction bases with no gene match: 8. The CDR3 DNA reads TGTGCCAGCAGCATTCTAGCGGGCCATCACAATGAGCAGTTCTTC. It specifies CASSILAGHHNEQFF.